A single sample gave rise to the 23 T cell receptor beta chains below, sequenced in a study of blood T cell repertoires in COVID-19. Data came from immunoSEQ multiplex PCR; TCRdb stores just in-frame clones and leaves some out. In the table there are roughly 60,000 clones, around 89% of which are singletons. The specimen was peripheral blood. These receptors originate from a human donor in a cohort sampled during active COVID-19.

The chain couples TRBV3-1 (or the pseudogene TRBV3-2) to TRBJ1-1; D is unclear. Deletions cut 1 base from V and 1 base from J, with 7 bases between. Germline CDR1 LGHDT, CDR2 YNNKEL (reference sequence). The length of the CDR3 is 14 residues. CDR3 sequence reads: CASSQGPGNTEAFF. CDR3 in DNA: TGTGCCAGCAGCCAAGGCCCCGGGAACACTGAAGCTTTCTTT.

This rearrangement joins TRBV28 to TRBJ2-7; TRBD2 aligns across 13 bases. Germline V gives CDR1 MDHEN, CDR2 SYDVKM. The V and J ends lost 6 bases and 6 bases, in that order; junction bases with no gene match: 11. This CDR3 is 16 amino acids long. The DNA of the CDR3 is TGTGCCAGCAGCCTAGAGTCTGGACTAGCGGGAGCCGAGCAGTACTTC. Translated: CASSLESGLAGAEQYF.

J is TRBJ2-5 and V is TRBV27; D is unresolved. The germline V gene encodes CDR1 MNHEY and CDR2 SMNVEV (reference sequence). The CDR3 sequence is 13 residues long. V was cut by 2 bases and J by 5 bases, with 9 bases left in between. The CDR3 spells CASSLGASETQYF. The CDR3 DNA follows: TGTGCCAGCAGTTTAGGAGCGAGCGAGACCCAGTACTTC.

The rearrangement links TRBV3-1 (or the pseudogene TRBV3-2) to TRBJ2-2; 10 nucleotides agree with TRBD1. The length of the CDR3 is 15 residues. Trimming cost V 5 bases and J 4 bases; bases outside gene matches: 4. Per the germline V gene, CDR1 is LGHDT and CDR2 is YNNKEL (reference sequence). The DNA of the CDR3 is TGTGCCAGCAGCAAGAGGACAGGGGGCACCGGGGAGCTGTTTTTT. Protein sequence: CASSKRTGGTGELFF.

This sequence joins TRBV4-3 and TRBJ1-5; unclear D gene. Trimming left V 0 bases short and J 2 bases short, with 14 bases between. The CDR3 length is 17 residues. Germline assignment: CDR1 LGHNA and CDR2 YSLEER. The CDR3, as DNA: TGCGCCAGCAGCCAAGATTTGCGCCCCATGGGCAATCAGCCCCAGCATTTT. Protein sequence: CASSQDLRPMGNQPQHF.

The chain links TRBV28 to TRBJ2-5; D is possibly TRBD1 (6 bases). The CDR3 loop spans 13 amino acids. Germline values: CDR1 MDHEN, CDR2 SYDVKM. V lost 4 bases and J lost 5, with 11 bases in between. This chain's CDR3 is CASSSQGSETQYF. The CDR3 DNA reads TGTGCCAGCAGTTCACAGGGATCCGAGACCCAGTACTTC.

The CDR3 sequence is CASSVGANNQPQHF. The CDR3 DNA follows: TGCGCCAGCAGTGTAGGGGCTAACAATCAGCCCCAGCATTTT. The rearrangement links TRBV10-2 to TRBJ1-5; maybe TRBD1 (5 bases). Trimming shortened V by 4 bases and J by 3 bases, and 10 bases separated the two germline ends. Germline V gives CDR1 WSHSY, CDR2 SAAADI. The CDR3 totals 14 residues.

This clone was detected once. The rearrangement links TRBV21-1 to TRBJ1-6. TRBV21-1 corresponds to a pseudogene. The CDR3 runs 21 residues. CDR3 nucleotide sequence: TGTGCCAGCAGCAAAGGAATGCTGGTCGGCAGACTAACTTTTTATAATTCACCCCTCCACTTT. Translated, it gives CASSKGMLVGRLTFYNSPLHF.

In this sample, this clone turned up a few times. V gene TRBV28 combines with J gene TRBJ2-7; 7 bases match TRBD1. This CDR3 region has 15 residues. CDR1 MDHEN and CDR2 SYDVKM come from the germline V gene. The V gene end was trimmed by 6 bases and the J gene end by 1 base; junction bases not matched to a gene: 9. CDR3 amino acids: CASRVGQSLSYEQYF. CDR3 in DNA: TGTGCCAGCAGGGTGGGACAGTCTTTATCCTACGAGCAGTACTTC.

The chain joins TRBV7-9 to TRBJ1-2; maybe TRBD1 (5 bases). CDR3 length: 17 residues. Germline values: CDR1 SEHNR, CDR2 FQNEAQ (reference sequence). V was pared by 4 bases and J by 2 bases, with 20 bases between. CDR3 sequence reads: CASSWIGTPLANYGYTF. CDR3 DNA sequence: TGTGCCAGCAGCTGGATTGGGACTCCCCTGGCGAACTATGGCTACACCTTC. Supplemented by reference TRBV7-9 and TRBJ1-2, the full variable domain reads DTGVSQNPRHKITKRGQNVTFRCDPISEHNRLYWYRQTLGQGPEFLTYFQNEAQLEKSRLLSDRFSAERPKGSFSTLEIQRTEQGDSAMYLCASSWIGTPLANYGYTFGSGTRLTVV.

This rearrangement joins TRBV28 to TRBJ1-2; D gene unclear. V was trimmed by 2 bases and J by 1 base, leaving 20 bases between them. This CDR3 contains 18 residues. The germline V gene encodes CDR1 MDHEN and CDR2 SYDVKM. CDR3 sequence: CASSLPLVFGESNYGYTF. The CDR3 DNA sequence: TGTGCCAGCAGTTTACCCTTAGTTTTCGGGGAGAGTAACTATGGCTACACCTTC.

The CDR3 reads CASSQDGTTYEQYF. The DNA for the CDR3 is TGTGCCAGCAGCCAAGACGGGACAACCTACGAGCAGTACTTC. The J gene is TRBJ2-7, the V gene TRBV4-2; D is possibly TRBD1 (6 bases). V was trimmed by 0 bases and J by 2 bases, leaving 8 bases between them. This CDR3 is built from 14 residues. Germline lookup yields CDR1 LGHNA and CDR2 YNFKEQ.

The J gene is TRBJ1-2, the V gene TRBV9; D may be TRBD1 (6 bases). Germline V gene lookup returns CDR1 SGDLS and CDR2 YYNGEE. V was clipped by 3 bases and J by 6 bases, with 18 bases between them. The CDR3 sequence is 15 residues long. CDR3 residues: CASSARYREVDGYTF. For the CDR3, the DNA is TGTGCCAGCAGCGCGCGATACAGGGAAGTGGATGGCTACACCTTC. The full variable domain, with the rest looked up from reference TRBV9 and TRBJ1-2, is DSGVTQTPKHLITATGQRVTLRCSPRSGDLSVYWYQQSLDQGLQFLIQYYNGEERAKGNILERFSAQQFPDLHSELNLSSLELGDSALYFCASSARYREVDGYTFGSGTRLTVV.

V usage is TRBV30 and J usage is TRBJ2-7; D is unresolved. The CDR3 totals 13 residues. V was pared by 0 bases and J by 2 bases, with 8 bases between. Germline V gene sequence: CDR1 GTSNPN, CDR2 SVGIG (reference sequence). Here the CDR3 reads CAWSVSSTYEQYF. The CDR3 coding sequence is TGTGCCTGGAGTGTATCGAGTACCTACGAGCAGTACTTC. Looking up the rest from reference TRBV30 and TRBJ2-7 gives the full variable domain: SQTIHQWPATLVQPVGSPLSLECTVEGTSNPNLYWYRQAAGRGLQLLFYSVGIGQISSEVPQNLSASRPQDRQFILSSKKLLLSDSGFYLCAWSVSSTYEQYFGPGTRLTVT.

The chain links TRBV24-1 to TRBJ2-5, with D possibly being TRBD2 (6 bases). The CDR3 loop spans 14 amino acids. Germline V CDR1 and CDR2: KGHDR, SFDVKD. Trimming stripped 3 bases from V and 9 bases from J, with 16 bases between. CDR3 sequence reads: CATSDPGVGEAQYF. CDR3 sequence (DNA): TGTGCCACCAGTGATCCTGGCGTCGGGGAGGCCCAGTACTTC.

The rearrangement links TRBV4-2 to TRBJ2-7; maybe TRBD2 (6 bases). Deletions cut 0 bases from V and 2 bases from J, with 20 bases between. Looked up from germline, CDR1 is LGHNA and CDR2 is YNFKEQ. The CDR3 has 18 amino acids. The CDR3 reads CASSQDRGDPGSAYEQYF. As DNA, the CDR3 is TGTGCCAGCAGCCAAGATCGCGGGGACCCCGGGAGCGCCTACGAGCAGTACTTC.

The rearrangement uses TRBV6-6 and TRBJ1-5; the D gene is possibly TRBD1 (6 bases). V dropped 6 bases and J dropped 4 bases, with 16 bases sitting between them. In germline, CDR1 is MNHNY, CDR2 SVGAGI (reference sequence). There are 15 residues in the CDR3. CDR3 coding DNA: TGTGCCAGCAGCCGCCCGGACAGCCCTAATCAGCCCCAGCATTTT. Translation gives CASSRPDSPNQPQHF.

The chain uses TRBV18 and TRBJ1-5; D not resolved. This CDR3 has 13 residues. The germline V gene has CDR1 KGHSH and CDR2 LQKENI. Trimming removed 0 bases at V and 9 bases at J, with 9 bases between. The CDR3 DNA reads as TGTGCCAGCTCACCACCGCCACCCGGGCCCCAGCATTTT. It codes for CASSPPPPGPQHF.

V usage is TRBV6-2 or TRBV6-3 and J usage is TRBJ1-2; 8 bases line up with TRBD1. The CDR3 runs to 21 residues. The trim removed 2 bases at V and 6 bases at J, leaving 26 bases unmatched. Germline lookup yields CDR1 MNHEY and CDR2 SVGEGT. The CDR3 here is CASSYRVNETGVRSGFDGYTF. The DNA of the CDR3 is TGTGCCAGCAGTTACAGAGTGAACGAGACAGGGGTGAGGTCTGGGTTTGATGGCTACACCTTC.

The chain has TRBV4-1 and TRBJ1-1, with 9 bases lining up with TRBD1. This CDR3 region has 17 residues. The trim removed 0 bases at V and 5 bases at J, leaving 10 bases unmatched. Germline CDR1 is MGHRA and CDR2 is YSYEKL. CDR3 bases: TGCGCCAGCAGCCAAGATTGGCCAGGACAGGGGATTACTGAAGCTTTCTTT. Its protein is CASSQDWPGQGITEAFF.

V and J are TRBV15 and TRBJ2-1, with 7 nucleotides matching TRBD2. The CDR3 sequence is 12 residues long. The germline V gene encodes CDR1 LNHNV and CDR2 YYDKDF (reference sequence). V shed 9 bases, J shed 7 bases, and the junction held 6 bases outside the gene matches. The DNA for the CDR3 is TGTGCCACAAAGGGAGGGGTGAATGAGCAGTTCTTC. This translates into CATKGGVNEQFF.

This clone was seen once. The rearrangement links TRBV7-6 to TRBJ2-1; 9 bases are a match to TRBD2. V shed 4 bases, J shed 10 bases, and the junction held 8 bases outside the gene matches. Germline CDR1 is SGHVS and CDR2 is FNYEAQ. The CDR3 totals 14 residues. The chain's CDR3 is CASSWGGGAAEQFF. CDR3 in DNA: TGTGCCAGCAGCTGGGGCGGGGGGGCGGCGGAGCAGTTCTTC.

The chain recombines TRBV4-3 with TRBJ1-3, with 7 bases identical to TRBD1. The CDR3 extends over 15 amino acids. The V and J ends lost 4 bases and 4 bases, in that order; junction bases with no gene match: 7. Per the germline V gene, CDR1 is LGHNA and CDR2 is YSLEER. CDR3 coding DNA: TGCGCCAGCAGCCGAACAGGGGCTTCAGGAAACACCATATATTTT. Translated, it gives CASSRTGASGNTIYF.